Shown below are 5 T cell receptor beta chains from a single sample sequenced in a study of OX40 agonist ivuxolimab in advanced cancers. Using immunoSEQ multiplex PCR, the repertoire was profiled, and TCRdb retains in-frame clones only, with some absent. Here the sample spans about 91,000 clones, 84% being singletons. The sequences come from CD4+ or CD8+ T cells sorted from blood, collected in a trial of the OX40 agonist ivuxolimab. The receptors were gathered from an adult with an advanced solid tumor such as melanoma, head and neck, liver or kidney cancer.

The chain recombines TRBV5-5 with TRBJ1-2; 8 bases are shared with TRBD1. Germline V lookup: CDR1 SGHKS, CDR2 YYEKEE (reference sequence). The CDR3 runs to 16 residues. V lost 3 bases to trimming and J lost 8 bases; unmatched junction nucleotides: 15. CDR3 bases: TGTGCCAGCAGCTCTCAAGTCAGTGACAGGGGCGGAGGCTACACCTTC. Translating it yields CASSSQVSDRGGGYTF.

This chain joins TRBV5-1 and TRBJ1-1; D is unclear. This CDR3 is built from 15 residues. The V end lost 0 bases, the J end lost 1 base, and 10 bases lay between the germline ends. Germline CDR1 and CDR2: SGHRS and YFSETQ. The CDR3 nucleotides are TGCGCCAGCAGCTTGGCCTCTTCCCGGAACACTGAAGCTTTCTTT. Translating gives CASSLASSRNTEAFF.

The J gene is TRBJ2-2, the V gene TRBV6-6; unclear D gene. V lost 7 bases and J lost 1, with 10 bases in between. Germline V gene data show CDR1 as MNHNY and CDR2 as SVGAGI (reference sequence). The CDR3 is 14 amino acids. The chain's CDR3 is CASTRDVNTGELFF. CDR3 in DNA: TGTGCCAGCACCCGTGACGTGAACACCGGGGAGCTGTTTTTT.

The chain uses TRBV27 and TRBJ1-1; D is perhaps TRBD1 (5 bases). V gave up 5 bases and J gave up 3 bases, with 10 bases separating them. In germline, CDR1 is MNHEY, CDR2 SMNVEV (reference sequence). The CDR3 has 13 amino acids. CDR3 residues: CASSPREDTEAFF. The CDR3 nucleotides are TGTGCCAGCAGTCCCAGGGAAGACACTGAAGCTTTCTTT.

In its sample, this clone was seen a few times. The CDR3 DNA reads TGTGCCAGCAGCCGGGACCCGCGTGATACGCAGTATTTT. The encoded protein is CASSRDPRDTQYF. The V call is TRBV6-4, the J call TRBJ2-3, with D perhaps assigned TRBD1 or TRBD2 (5 bases each). The CDR3 has 13 amino acids. Germline-derived CDR1 and CDR2 are MRHNA and SNTAGT. With 6 bases removed from V and 6 bases from J, the gap between germline ends came to 13 bases.